This TCR beta chain stems from a study of vaccination and CD4 T cells after COVID-19. Stated treatment: approximately 9-day PBMC culture with coronavirus spike peptide pools or control peptides (ViraFEST assay). Germline V lookup: CDR1 DFQATT, CDR2 SNEGSKA (reference sequence). Trimming left V 0 bases short and J 0 bases short, with 9 bases between. The length of the CDR3 is 15 residues. CD4+ T cells that had been cultured provided DNA sequenced with the Oncomine TCR Beta short-read assay. A single record per CDR3 protein comes from TCRdb applying MiXCR to the PCR reads. The profile shows about 4,000 distinct CDR3 sequences, under 20% of them singletons. Judged by abundance, this clonotype is medium-sized. Antigen unknown.

This sequence was found in a human donor who had recovered from COVID-19. V gene TRBV20-1 combines with J gene TRBJ1-3, with D perhaps matching TRBD1 (5 bases). Sample: CD4+ T cells from blood, cultured in vitro. The CDR3 DNA reads TGCAGTGCTAGAGATGGGGGAGGCTCTGGAAACACCATATATTTT. The encoded protein is CSARDGGGSGNTIYF.